Presented here are 30 T cell receptor beta chains from one specimen sequenced in a study of T cells in Graves' hyperthyroidism and ophthalmopathy. The TCR beta CDR3 regions underwent amplification using RNA transcripts as the source. When the TCR CDR3 underwent first-round RT-PCR, the HTBI primer set was used. TCRdb passed the multiplex PCR reads through MiXCR, listing each CDR3 protein once. This sample has roughly 700,000 distinct CDR3 sequences, with around a third found just once. The sample taken for sequencing was blood. All receptors derive from a woman aged 40 to 50 with Graves' hyperthyroidism.

The genes are TRBV7-8 and TRBJ2-7; D is possibly TRBD1 or TRBD2 (5 bases each). Trimming cost V 2 bases and J 7 bases, with 21 bases left between them. Germline V gene lookup returns CDR1 SGHVS and CDR2 FQNEAQ. The CDR3 loop spans 16 amino acids. The CDR3: CASSLTAGTGSNEQYF. The CDR3 nucleotides read TGTGCCAGCAGCTTAACGGCCGGGACGGGGTCCAATGAGCAGTACTTC.

This clonotype came up many times. V gene TRBV6-6 combines with J gene TRBJ2-5; perhaps TRBD2 as D (5 bases). This CDR3 comprises 14 residues. The germline V gene encodes CDR1 MNHNY and CDR2 SVGAGI (reference sequence). With 6 bases removed from V and 3 bases from J, the gap between germline ends came to 14 bases. CDR3 in amino acids: CASSRPPEEETQYF. The CDR3 DNA is TGTGCCAGCAGCCGTCCCCCGGAGGAAGAGACCCAGTACTTC.

This clonotype was picked up a small number of times. J is TRBJ1-1 and V is TRBV6-5; unclear D gene. From germline, CDR1 is MNHEY and CDR2 SVGAGI. The CDR3 sequence is 14 residues long. V lost 0 bases and J lost 4, with 9 bases in between. Here the CDR3 reads CASSYSEGRTEAFF. DNA for the CDR3: TGTGCCAGCAGTTACTCCGAAGGGCGCACTGAAGCTTTCTTT.

In its sample, this clonotype was seen a few times. The gene calls are TRBV9 and TRBJ2-2, with 14 bases fitting TRBD2. V trimming: 4 bases; J trimming: 4 bases; junction bases outside the gene matches: 6. Germline values: CDR1 SGDLS, CDR2 YYNGEE. The CDR3 runs 17 residues. The CDR3 DNA reads TGTGCCAGCAGCCGACTAGCGGGAGGGCCCGGCACCGGGGAGCTGTTTTTT. It codes for CASSRLAGGPGTGELFF.

The V and J genes are TRBV19 and TRBJ2-5; possible D gene TRBD2, 6 bases. This CDR3 spans 15 amino acids. Germline-derived CDR1 and CDR2 are LNHDA and SQIVND (reference sequence). Trimming left V 3 bases short and J 5 bases short, with 16 bases between. The DNA for the CDR3 is TGTGCCAGTAGTATCTCTCGGGGACTTGTGGAGACCCAGTACTTC. Protein: CASSISRGLVETQYF.

Worth noting for this clonotype: At one end, the junction sequence differs from germline, possibly due to a read error. For the CDR3, the DNA is TGTGCCATCCTGGGACACCAACTATCTGGGGCCAACGTCCTGACTTTC. Protein product: CAILGHQLSGANVLTF. This sequence joins TRBV10-1 and TRBJ2-6; tentative D call: TRBD1 (6 bases). The CDR3 runs to 16 residues. Per the germline V gene, CDR1 is WNHNN and CDR2 is SYGVQD (reference sequence).

The chain recombines TRBV7-2 with TRBJ2-5, with D unresolved. The V gene's germline CDR1 is SGHTA and CDR2 FQGNSA. V lost 1 base, J lost 1 base, and 16 bases lay in between. This CDR3 is 17 amino acids long. CDR3 residues: CASSLVDNGLLQETQYF. CDR3 DNA: TGTGCCAGCAGCTTAGTTGATAACGGCCTCCTCCAAGAGACCCAGTACTTC.

In this sample, this clonotype turned up many times. This rearrangement joins TRBV2 to TRBJ1-1; TRBD1 matches at 7 bases. CDR3 size: 13 residues. In germline, CDR1 is SNHLY, CDR2 FYNNEI. The V gene end was trimmed by 10 bases and the J gene end by 5 bases; junction bases not matched to a gene: 10. The CDR3 sequence is CATRGEQGTEAFF. The CDR3 bases are TGTGCCACTCGGGGGGAACAGGGGACTGAAGCTTTCTTT.

This clonotype was seen ten or more times. V and J are TRBV24-1 and TRBJ1-4, with 8 bases aligning to TRBD1. Germline V gene sequence: CDR1 KGHDR, CDR2 SFDVKD. The CDR3 consists of 15 residues. After removal of 4 bases from V and 5 bases from J, the junction contained 5 bases not matched to a gene. CDR3 in DNA: TGTGCCACCAGTGAAGGCAGGGGGCACAATGAAAAACTGTTTTTT. Its protein is CATSEGRGHNEKLFF.

This clonotype was picked up a small number of times. The J gene is TRBJ1-2, the V gene TRBV28; 7 nucleotides line up with TRBD1. Germline lookup yields CDR1 MDHEN and CDR2 SYDVKM. The CDR3 is 14 residues long. The V and J ends lost 4 bases and 4 bases, in that order; junction bases with no gene match: 6. In DNA, the CDR3 is TGTGCCAGCAGTTCGGAGACAGGGTTCTATGGCTACACCTTC. Residues: CASSSETGFYGYTF.

This clonotype was found a few times. This chain joins TRBV20-1 and TRBJ1-1; D may be TRBD1 (6 bases). Germline values: CDR1 DFQATT, CDR2 SNEGSKA (reference sequence). The length of the CDR3 is 14 residues. Trimming left V 5 bases short and J 1 base short, with 14 bases between. The CDR3 DNA sequence: TGCAGTGCTCTAGGGGGGACCGGGAACACTGAAGCTTTCTTT. It specifies CSALGGTGNTEAFF.

This clonotype was seen a handful of times. The chain couples TRBV4-3 to TRBJ1-1, with TRBD1 identical over 9 bases. Germline CDR1 and CDR2: LGHNA and YSLEER. Germline trimming cut 1 base from V and 5 bases from J; bases unmatched to any gene: 14. This CDR3 is built from 18 residues. The CDR3 sequence is CASSQGPRQGVSVTEAFF. CDR3 DNA sequence: TGCGCCAGCAGCCAAGGGCCGAGACAGGGGGTTTCGGTGACTGAAGCTTTCTTT.

Note on this clonotype: A clone one base away is much larger, so this may be a read error. The CDR3 nucleotides are TGTGCCAGCAGCCTAGGACAGGGGGCTACGAACACTGAAGTTTTCTTT. Its translation is CASSLGQGATNTEVFF. The chain employs TRBV7-8 and TRBJ1-1; 11 bases agree with TRBD1. This CDR3 region has 16 residues. The V gene's germline CDR1 is SGHVS and CDR2 FQNEAQ.

This clonotype was detected many times. The chain links TRBV12-3 or TRBV12-4 to TRBJ1-6; D may be TRBD1 (5 bases). The CDR3 has 15 residues. Trimming pared 0 bases from V and 10 bases from J, leaving 13 bases between. CDR3 DNA: TGTGCCAGCAGTTTAGCGGGGCAGGGTTGGTCACCCCTCCACTTT. Encoded protein: CASSLAGQGWSPLHF.

This clonotype has at least ten counts. V usage is TRBV12-3 or TRBV12-4 and J usage is TRBJ1-5, with D hard to call. This CDR3 spans 11 amino acids. Trimming took 4 bases from V and 9 from J, leaving 7 bases between them. CDR3 DNA: TGTGCCAGCAGTTCTGGTCTGCCCCAGCATTTT. This sequence encodes CASSSGLPQHF.

In its sample, this clonotype was seen many times. This chain joins TRBV19 and TRBJ1-6; 7 nucleotides line up with TRBD1. The junction had 15 bases not matched to a gene; V was cut back by 4 bases and J by 6 bases. The CDR3 contains 18 residues. Germline V gene sequence: CDR1 LNHDA, CDR2 SQIVND (reference sequence). CDR3 in amino acids: CASSKGPLRTGTNSPLHF. The CDR3 nucleotides read TGTGCCAGTAGTAAGGGTCCCCTCCGGACAGGCACTAATTCACCCCTCCACTTT.

This clonotype was observed a handful of times. V is TRBV4-3 and J is TRBJ1-1; TRBD1 is a possible D gene (5 bases). V lost 4 bases and J lost 2, with 11 bases in between. Germline V gene data show CDR1 as LGHNA and CDR2 as YSLEER. The CDR3 has 14 residues. The DNA for the CDR3 is TGCGCCAGCAGCCGCCGGGACGGAAACACTGAAGCTTTCTTT. This codes for CASSRRDGNTEAFF.

V usage is TRBV5-1 and J usage is TRBJ2-5; a possible D gene is TRBD1 (7 bases). With 4 bases removed from V and 5 bases from J, the gap between germline ends came to 18 bases. The CDR3 covers 15 residues. The germline V gene has CDR1 SGHRS and CDR2 YFSETQ. Written as DNA, the CDR3 is TGCGCCAGCAGCCGCGTCAGGGGGGTCCTGGAGACCCAGTACTTC. Residues: CASSRVRGVLETQYF. Using reference TRBV5-1 and TRBJ2-5 for the parts outside the CDR3, the full variable domain is KAGVTQTPRYLIKTRGQQVTLSCSPISGHRSVSWYQQTPGQGLQFLFEYFSETQRNKGNFPGRFSGRQFSNSRSEMNVSTLELGDSALYLCASSRVRGVLETQYFGPGTRLLVL.

This clonotype occurred many times. The junction departs from germline at one end; a sequencing error may be responsible. The CDR3 spells CASEDRVWSF. CDR3 nucleotide sequence: TGTGCCAGCGAGGACAGGGTATGGTCCTTC. The chain links TRBV6-1 to TRBJ1-2; TRBD1 matches at 8 bases. The CDR3 contains 10 residues. The germline V gene has CDR1 MNHNS and CDR2 SASEGT.

CDR3 loop: CASSRAGGHEKLFF. The CDR3 DNA reads TGTGCCAGCAGTAGGGCAGGGGGTCATGAAAAACTGTTTTTT. This chain connects TRBV28 to TRBJ1-4; TRBD1 agrees at 7 bases. The length of the CDR3 is 14 residues. Germline V lookup: CDR1 MDHEN, CDR2 SYDVKM. The trim removed 5 bases at V and 6 bases at J, leaving 6 bases unmatched. Supplemented by reference TRBV28 and TRBJ1-4, the full variable domain reads DVKVTQSSRYLVKRTGEKVFLECVQDMDHENMFWYRQDPGLGLRLIYFSYDVKMKEKGDIPEGYSVSREKKERFSLILESASTNQTSMYLCASSRAGGHEKLFFGSGTQLSVL.

Only a few counts were recorded for this clonotype. CDR3 residues: CASSLRQGQYEQYF. The CDR3 DNA is TGTGCCAGCAGCTTACGACAGGGCCAATACGAGCAGTACTTC. The chain couples TRBV5-4 to TRBJ2-7; 7 nucleotides align to TRBD1. V lost 2 bases and J lost 4; bases outside the gene matches: 6. The CDR3 has 14 amino acids. Germline V gene data show CDR1 as SGHNT and CDR2 as YYREEE (reference sequence). The whole variable domain, filled in from reference TRBV5-4 and TRBJ2-7, reads ETGVTQSPTHLIKTRGQQVTLRCSSQSGHNTVSWYQQALGQGPQFIFQYYREEENGRGNFPPRFSGLQFPNYSSELNVNALELDDSALYLCASSLRQGQYEQYFGPGTRLTVT.

This clonotype was found many times. CDR3 in DNA: TGTGCCAGCAGCTTTTTGTCTGCCTCCCCTGAAGCTTTCTTT. This sequence encodes CASSFLSASPEAFF. V gene TRBV7-9 combines with J gene TRBJ1-1; no reliable D call. Germline V gives CDR1 SEHNR, CDR2 FQNEAQ (reference sequence). The CDR3 contains 14 residues. Trimming stripped 3 bases from V and 6 bases from J, with 14 bases between. Full variable domain (remainder filled in from reference TRBV7-9 and TRBJ1-1): DTGVSQNPRHKITKRGQNVTFRCDPISEHNRLYWYRQTLGQGPEFLTYFQNEAQLEKSRLLSDRFSAERPKGSFSTLEIQRTEQGDSAMYLCASSFLSASPEAFFGQGTRLTVV.

A few counts support this clonotype. This may be a read error, as it is one base from a much larger clone. This chain connects TRBV19 to TRBJ1-1; the D gene is possibly TRBD1 (5 bases). Germline lookup yields CDR1 LNHDA and CDR2 SQIVND (reference sequence). The CDR3 has 13 residues. CDR3 in DNA: TGTGCCGTTCAGGGAGTCCTGAACATTGAAGCTTTCTTT. Protein: CAVQGVLNIEAFF.

The chain links TRBV5-6 to TRBJ1-2; no clear D gene. The CDR3 totals 16 residues. Germline V CDR1 and CDR2: SGHDT, YYEEEE. Trimming pared 0 bases from V and 3 bases from J, leaving 15 bases between. CDR3 nucleotide sequence: TGTGCCAGCAGCTTGGAGTTAGACAACCTGTACTATGGCTACACCTTC. Translated, it gives CASSLELDNLYYGYTF.

The chain has TRBV30 and TRBJ2-5, with 9 bases aligning to TRBD2. Per the germline V gene, CDR1 is GTSNPN and CDR2 is SVGIG (reference sequence). Trimming removed 2 bases from V and 9 bases from J; junction bases left unmatched: 4. The CDR3 has 12 amino acids. The chain's CDR3 is CAWSLAGGPQYF. In nucleotides, the CDR3 is TGTGCCTGGAGTCTGGCGGGAGGGCCCCAGTACTTC.

This clonotype was counted only a few times. This sequence joins TRBV10-3 and TRBJ2-3; 9 bases agree with TRBD1. V lost 4 bases, J lost 4 bases, and 6 bases stayed unmatched. CDR3 size: 15 residues. Germline assignment: CDR1 ENHRY and CDR2 SYGVKD. In DNA form, the CDR3 reads TGTGCCATCAGTGGAAGACAGGGGGTGCCAGATACGCAGTATTTT. Its protein is CAISGRQGVPDTQYF.

The chain joins TRBV19 to TRBJ1-1, with D maybe TRBD1 (6 bases). Trimming cost V 8 bases and J 5 bases, with 18 bases left between them. Germline V gene sequence: CDR1 LNHDA, CDR2 SQIVND (reference sequence). This CDR3 region has 14 residues. The CDR3 DNA is TGTGCCAGTGGGGGCCAGACGGCGGGGACTGAAGCTTTCTTT. It encodes CASGGQTAGTEAFF.

This clonotype was counted ten times or more. The chain joins TRBV4-1 to TRBJ1-5; 8 bases align to TRBD1. Germline trimming cut 4 bases from V and 4 bases from J; bases unmatched to any gene: 3. The CDR3 consists of 14 residues. The germline V gene encodes CDR1 MGHRA and CDR2 YSYEKL. The CDR3 DNA reads TGCGCCAGCAGCCCATGGGACAGGAATCAGCCCCAGCATTTT. Translated: CASSPWDRNQPQHF.

V is TRBV29-1 and J is TRBJ1-5; 9 bases are shared with TRBD1. The V gene's germline CDR1 is SQVTM and CDR2 ANQGSEA. V trimming: 6 bases; J trimming: 7 bases; junction bases outside the gene matches: 10. This CDR3 has 14 amino acids. The CDR3 DNA reads TGCAGCGTAGTTCCGGGACAGGGAGGACAGCCCCAGCATTTT. Translating it yields CSVVPGQGGQPQHF.

Of note for this clonotype: This likely comes from a read error, as the CDR3 has no conserved phenylalanine or tryptophan at its end. The rearrangement links TRBV15 to TRBJ2-1; D unresolved. The CDR3 has 12 amino acids. Germline V gene lookup returns CDR1 LNHNV and CDR2 YYDKDF (reference sequence). With 7 bases removed from V and 6 bases from J, the gap between germline ends came to 10 bases. The DNA of the CDR3 is TGTGCCACCAAGGAGATCTTCAATGAGCAGTTCGTC. Residues: CATKEIFNEQFV.